The 31 T cell receptor beta chains presented below share a single source sample, sequenced in a study of T-cell reconstitution after alpha-beta-depleted transplantation in children. Unique molecular identifiers tagged the TCRbeta library. TCRdb ran MiXCR on the PCR reads and lists one entry per CDR3 protein. The sample holds over 200,000 distinct CDR3 sequences, roughly a tenth seen once. The sample was PBMCs from the stem cell graft donor, taken from the stem cell graft. The origin of the receptors is a human donor who donated a stem cell graft to a child with acute lymphoblastic leukemia.

The V and J genes are TRBV3-1 and TRBJ2-4; 8 bases are a match to TRBD1. This CDR3 region has 17 residues. Per germline, CDR1 LGHDT and CDR2 YNNKEL (reference sequence). V shed 3 bases, J shed 1 base, and the junction held 8 bases outside the gene matches. Here the CDR3 reads CASSHPDRESAKNIQYF. The CDR3 DNA sequence: TGTGCCAGCAGCCACCCGGACAGGGAGTCCGCCAAAAACATTCAGTACTTC.

This clonotype was recorded a few times. The chain carries TRBV27 and TRBJ2-1; the match to TRBD2 covers 12 bases. With 7 bases clipped from V and 7 bases from J, the junction kept 11 bases outside the gene matches. Germline CDR1 reads MNHEY; CDR2 reads SMNVEV (reference sequence). The CDR3 loop spans 16 amino acids. The CDR3: CASTLLLAGGRNEQFF. For the CDR3, the DNA is TGTGCCAGCACCCTACTTCTAGCGGGGGGGCGTAATGAGCAGTTCTTC.

The chain employs TRBV13 and TRBJ2-2, with 13 bases fitting TRBD2. Unmatched junction bases numbered 7, after V lost 5 bases and J lost 7 bases. CDR1 and CDR2 (germline): PRHDT, FYEKMQ (reference sequence). This CDR3 comprises 16 residues. CDR3 loop: CASSPQLAGGIGELFF. In nucleotides, the CDR3 is TGTGCCAGCAGCCCCCAACTAGCGGGAGGGATCGGGGAGCTGTTTTTT.

This clonotype was counted many times. The chain joins TRBV29-1 to TRBJ1-4, with D possibly being TRBD1 (6 bases). This CDR3 region has 13 residues. V lost 4 bases to trimming and J lost 5 bases, with 11 bases between them. Per germline, CDR1 SQVTM and CDR2 ANQGSEA. The CDR3 sequence is CSVASQGNEKLFF. Written as DNA, the CDR3 is TGCAGCGTTGCTTCCCAGGGGAATGAAAAACTGTTTTTT.

The sample holds one count of this clonotype. CDR3 sequence (DNA): TGCGCCAGCAGCCAAGACTCCGGGACAGGGTGGGGCTACACCTTC. Protein product: CASSQDSGTGWGYTF. The V and J genes are TRBV4-1 and TRBJ1-2, with TRBD1 identical over 9 bases. Trimming at V came to 0 bases and at J to 8 bases, leaving 7 bases not matched to a gene. The germline V gene has CDR1 MGHRA and CDR2 YSYEKL. This CDR3 is built from 15 residues.

The rearrangement joins TRBV4-2 to TRBJ2-1; TRBD2 agrees at 7 bases. The CDR3 extends over 13 amino acids. The V gene end was trimmed by 5 bases and the J gene end by 5 bases; junction bases not matched to a gene: 3. Germline V gives CDR1 LGHNA, CDR2 YNFKEQ. CDR3 protein: CASSWTRDNEQFF. CDR3 in DNA: TGTGCCAGCAGCTGGACTAGAGACAATGAGCAGTTCTTC.

This clonotype has a count of ten or more. The V gene is TRBV21-1, the J gene TRBJ2-3; TRBD1, as called in the table, went unchecked against the DNA. TRBV21-1 is termed a pseudogene. The CDR3 runs 17 residues. The CDR3 DNA reads TGTGCCAGCAGCGAAAAGGGGCTCAACCTTTGCACAGATACGCAGTATTTT. This codes for CASSEKGLNLCTDTQYF.

This clonotype was seen only a few times. V usage is TRBV10-3 and J usage is TRBJ2-7; weak D call: TRBD2 (6 bases). V was pared by 4 bases and J by 0 bases, with 10 bases between. Looked up from germline, CDR1 is ENHRY and CDR2 is SYGVKD. This CDR3 has 14 amino acids. The CDR3 DNA is TGTGCCATCAGTGGGGGGGAAAGCTCCTACGAGCAGTACTTC. This sequence encodes CAISGGESSYEQYF.

This clonotype was seen a few times. The chain joins TRBV12-3 or TRBV12-4 to TRBJ1-2; D is uncertain. Trimming cost V 2 bases and J 8 bases, with 15 bases left between them. The length of the CDR3 is 14 residues. CDR3 sequence: CASSLNVPSEGYTF. DNA for the CDR3: TGTGCCAGCAGTTTAAACGTTCCATCGGAGGGCTACACCTTC.

This clonotype was counted ten times or more. The chain employs TRBV3-1 and TRBJ2-7; 8 bases map to TRBD2. This CDR3 has 13 amino acids. After removal of 0 bases from V and 12 bases from J, the junction contained 7 bases not matched to a gene. CDR1 and CDR2 (germline): LGHDT, YNNKEL (reference sequence). CDR3 sequence reads: CASSQDRRGVLYF. The CDR3 nucleotides read TGTGCCAGCAGCCAAGATAGGCGGGGGGTGCTGTACTTC.

This clonotype was seen more than once but under ten times. The chain couples TRBV27 to TRBJ2-4; TRBD2 aligns across 7 bases. Germline V CDR1 and CDR2: MNHEY, SMNVEV (reference sequence). The CDR3 extends over 15 amino acids. The V and J ends lost 2 bases and 3 bases, in that order; junction bases with no gene match: 4. The CDR3 loop is CASSLQRGGKNIQYF. In DNA, the CDR3 is TGTGCCAGCAGTTTACAGCGGGGAGGCAAAAACATTCAGTACTTC.

This clonotype was counted between two and nine times. The CDR3 nucleotides are TGTGCCAGCAGTTTATCGAGCACGGGCACCGGGGAGCTGTTTTTT. It codes for CASSLSSTGTGELFF. The genes are TRBV27 and TRBJ2-2; D not resolved. CDR3 length equals 15 residues. V was shortened by 0 bases and J by 4 bases, with 9 bases between the two germline ends. Looked up from germline, CDR1 is MNHEY and CDR2 is SMNVEV (reference sequence).

This clonotype was seen ten or more times. This rearrangement joins TRBV5-1 to TRBJ2-3, with D maybe TRBD2 (6 bases). Trimming took 0 bases from V and 6 from J, leaving 14 bases between them. The V gene's germline CDR1 is SGHRS and CDR2 YFSETQ. The CDR3 extends over 15 amino acids. The DNA for the CDR3 is TGCGCCAGCAGCTTGGAAAGGGAGGTGGAGGATACGCAGTATTTT. Its translation: CASSLEREVEDTQYF. The variable domain in full, with the rest retrieved from reference TRBV5-1 and TRBJ2-3, is KAGVTQTPRYLIKTRGQQVTLSCSPISGHRSVSWYQQTPGQGLQFLFEYFSETQRNKGNFPGRFSGRQFSNSRSEMNVSTLELGDSALYLCASSLEREVEDTQYFGPGTRLTVL.

The rearrangement uses TRBV2 and TRBJ2-1, with 9 nucleotides matching TRBD2. Germline V lookup: CDR1 SNHLY, CDR2 FYNNEI. This CDR3 contains 13 residues. The V gene end was trimmed by 7 bases and the J gene end by 6 bases; junction bases not matched to a gene: 4. The DNA for the CDR3 is TGTGCCAGCATGCGGGGGGGCCGCAATGAGCAGTTCTTC. The encoded protein is CASMRGGRNEQFF.

There are a few counts of this clonotype. The chain carries TRBV20-1 and TRBJ1-5, with D possibly being TRBD1 (5 bases). The CDR3 spans 11 residues. Germline V CDR1 and CDR2: DFQATT, SNEGSKA (reference sequence). V was clipped by 5 bases and J by 8 bases, with 10 bases between them. CDR3 amino acids: CSAPTGEPQHF. The CDR3 bases are TGCAGTGCTCCCACGGGGGAGCCCCAGCATTTT.

The J gene is TRBJ2-2, the V gene TRBV9; 11 nucleotides agree with TRBD1. The CDR3 is made up of 18 amino acids. Germline values: CDR1 SGDLS, CDR2 YYNGEE. Unmatched junction bases numbered 12, after V lost 3 bases and J lost 5 bases. The CDR3 DNA follows: TGTGCCAGCAGCGACGATCATGGACAGGGGGCGCCGACCGGGGAGCTGTTTTTT. Amino acid sequence: CASSDDHGQGAPTGELFF. The full variable domain, with the rest looked up from reference TRBV9 and TRBJ2-2, is DSGVTQTPKHLITATGQRVTLRCSPRSGDLSVYWYQQSLDQGLQFLIQYYNGEERAKGNILERFSAQQFPDLHSELNLSSLELGDSALYFCASSDDHGQGAPTGELFFGEGSRLTVL.

The sample holds a few counts of this clonotype. The chain links TRBV18 to TRBJ1-5; D call uncertain. Germline values: CDR1 KGHSH, CDR2 LQKENI. V lost 5 bases, J lost 0 bases, and 17 bases lay in between. This CDR3 spans 17 amino acids. CDR3 region: CASSVSEAPDSNQPQHF. The DNA of the CDR3 is TGTGCCAGCTCAGTTTCCGAAGCACCCGATAGCAATCAGCCCCAGCATTTT. The full variable domain, with the rest looked up from reference TRBV18 and TRBJ1-5, is NAGVMQNPRHLVRRRGQEARLRCSPMKGHSHVYWYRQLPEEGLKFMVYLQKENIIDESGMPKERFSAEFPKEGPSILRIQQVVRGDSAAYFCASSVSEAPDSNQPQHFGDGTRLSIL.

This clonotype has a count of ten or more. The gene calls are TRBV7-2 and TRBJ2-3, with D tentatively TRBD1 (6 bases). The CDR3 sequence is 14 residues long. In germline, CDR1 is SGHTA, CDR2 FQGNSA. The V gene lost 2 bases and the J gene lost 3 bases, with 9 bases spanning the gap. Here the CDR3 reads CASSLFQGTDTQYF. The CDR3 DNA reads as TGTGCCAGCAGCTTATTCCAGGGGACAGATACGCAGTATTTT.

This clonotype was seen at least ten times. This chain joins TRBV12-3 or TRBV12-4 and TRBJ1-2, with 7 bases identical to TRBD1. The V segment lost 6 bases and the J segment 4 bases; nucleotides outside the gene matches: 14. This CDR3 contains 16 residues. The CDR3 protein is CASSPGLGDSPYGYTF. CDR3 nucleotides: TGTGCCAGCAGCCCCGGGCTGGGGGACAGCCCCTATGGCTACACCTTC.

This clonotype was observed many times. The genes are TRBV12-3 or TRBV12-4 and TRBJ1-3, with unresolved D. V was trimmed by 5 bases and J by 0 bases, leaving 14 bases between them. This CDR3 has 16 amino acids. The chain's CDR3 is CASSPKSFYSGNTIYF. CDR3 DNA: TGTGCCAGCAGTCCCAAGTCATTCTACTCTGGAAACACCATATATTTT.

This clonotype occurred a few times. The V and J genes are TRBV19 and TRBJ2-3; D remains ambiguous. There are 14 residues in the CDR3. From germline, CDR1 is LNHDA and CDR2 SQIVND (reference sequence). V lost 4 bases and J lost 6, with 14 bases in between. The CDR3 is CASSNYPTQDTQYF. CDR3 sequence (DNA): TGTGCCAGTAGTAACTACCCCACCCAGGATACGCAGTATTTT.

This clonotype was detected many times. J is TRBJ2-1 and V is TRBV20-1; the match to TRBD2 covers 10 bases. V dropped 4 bases and J dropped 3; count of bases not matched to a gene: 3. Germline lookup yields CDR1 DFQATT and CDR2 SNEGSKA (reference sequence). This CDR3 has 14 amino acids. The CDR3 nucleotides read TGCAGTGCTACCCTAGCGGGGGTCTACAATGAGCAGTTCTTC. Its protein product is CSATLAGVYNEQFF.

In this sample, this clonotype turned up many times. The chain combines TRBV9 with TRBJ1-3; D call uncertain. Per germline, CDR1 SGDLS and CDR2 YYNGEE. CDR3 size: 13 residues. Trimming cost V 3 bases and J 1 base, with 5 bases left between them. CDR3 coding DNA: TGTGCCAGCAGCGACCTATCTGGAAACACCATATATTTT. Translating gives CASSDLSGNTIYF.

This clonotype was recorded a few times. The J gene is TRBJ1-1, the V gene TRBV30, with 7 bases fitting TRBD1. V shed 5 bases and J 1 base; nucleotides not matched to a gene: 4. Looked up from germline, CDR1 is GTSNPN and CDR2 is SVGIG (reference sequence). The CDR3 loop spans 13 amino acids. This chain's CDR3 is CAWGGQPNTEAFF. As DNA, the CDR3 is TGTGCCTGGGGGGGACAGCCGAACACTGAAGCTTTCTTT.

The chain carries TRBV20-1 and TRBJ1-5; 10 bases are a match to TRBD1. This CDR3 has 16 residues. With 3 bases clipped from V and 9 bases from J, the junction kept 14 bases outside the gene matches. Germline assignment: CDR1 DFQATT and CDR2 SNEGSKA (reference sequence). The CDR3 DNA follows: TGCAGTGCTAGCCATGGTTCGGACAGGGGGTCGACGCCCCAGCATTTT. It specifies CSASHGSDRGSTPQHF.

This clonotype was recorded at least ten times. The V and J genes are TRBV24-1 and TRBJ2-3, with 10 nucleotides matching TRBD2. V gave up 1 base and J gave up 4 bases; unmatched junction bases: 4. The CDR3 loop spans 16 amino acids. The germline gives CDR1 KGHDR, CDR2 SFDVKD. Here the CDR3 DNA reads TGTGCCACCAGTGATTTCTCTAGCGGGGGATCAGATACGCAGTATTTT. Translated: CATSDFSSGGSDTQYF.

The V gene is TRBV6-1, the J gene TRBJ1-5, with TRBD1 matching over 9 bases. From germline, CDR1 is MNHNS and CDR2 SASEGT. This CDR3 is built from 16 residues. J lost 6 bases, V lost 5 bases, and 11 bases had no gene match. Here the CDR3 reads CASSKLTGGRGQPQHF. The DNA of the CDR3 is TGTGCCAGCAGTAAATTGACAGGGGGGCGCGGTCAGCCCCAGCATTTT.

This clonotype was counted many times. The chain carries TRBV15 and TRBJ2-7; unclear D gene. Trimming removed 5 bases from V and 2 bases from J, with 7 bases in between. Germline-derived CDR1 and CDR2 are LNHNV and YYDKDF (reference sequence). The CDR3 spans 12 residues. In DNA form, the CDR3 reads TGTGCCACCAGCGGCCAGACCTACGAGCAGTACTTC. It codes for CATSGQTYEQYF.

The chain uses TRBV20-1 and TRBJ2-3; D gene ambiguous. The V end lost 6 bases, the J end lost 2 bases, and 15 bases lay between the germline ends. This CDR3 region has 14 residues. The germline V gene has CDR1 DFQATT and CDR2 SNEGSKA (reference sequence). For the CDR3, the DNA is TGCAGTGCCGCCACCGACGGATCCACAGATACGCAGTATTTT. It specifies CSAATDGSTDTQYF.

The rearrangement links TRBV10-3 to TRBJ1-3; D is uncertain. Germline V gene lookup returns CDR1 ENHRY and CDR2 SYGVKD. CDR3 length: 12 amino acids. V was clipped by 5 bases and J by 4 bases, with 6 bases between them. For the CDR3, the DNA is TGTGCCATCAGTTCACAGGGAAACACCATATATTTT. Protein product: CAISSQGNTIYF.

In this sample, this clonotype turned up a few times. The chain combines TRBV7-2 with TRBJ2-7, with D perhaps assigned TRBD1 or TRBD2 (6 bases each). The CDR3 spans 11 residues. V lost 10 bases to trimming and J lost 6 bases, with 13 bases between them. Germline V gene data show CDR1 as SGHTA and CDR2 as FQGNSA. The CDR3 here is CATGGGREQYF. The CDR3 bases are TGTGCCACTGGAGGGGGGCGCGAGCAGTACTTC.